This T cell receptor (beta chain) was captured by sequencing in a study of control samples from healthy donors and cancer patients. Here immunoSEQ multiplex PCR was the method, and the copy in TCRdb shows in-frame clones only, minus some. Among 130,000 to 150,000 clones listed, just under 95% were seen once. CDR1 is DFQATT, CDR2 SNEGSKA, per germline (reference sequence). This CDR3 comprises 10 residues. V lost 7 bases, J lost 7 bases, and 8 bases lay in between. This clone was observed once. The source material was PBMCs. The receptor's source is a man aged 55 to 69 with colorectal cancer. The chain recombines TRBV20-1 with TRBJ2-1; D uncertain. DNA for the CDR3: TGCAGTGGGGGAAGGAATGAGCAGTTCTTC. Protein product: CSGGRNEQFF.